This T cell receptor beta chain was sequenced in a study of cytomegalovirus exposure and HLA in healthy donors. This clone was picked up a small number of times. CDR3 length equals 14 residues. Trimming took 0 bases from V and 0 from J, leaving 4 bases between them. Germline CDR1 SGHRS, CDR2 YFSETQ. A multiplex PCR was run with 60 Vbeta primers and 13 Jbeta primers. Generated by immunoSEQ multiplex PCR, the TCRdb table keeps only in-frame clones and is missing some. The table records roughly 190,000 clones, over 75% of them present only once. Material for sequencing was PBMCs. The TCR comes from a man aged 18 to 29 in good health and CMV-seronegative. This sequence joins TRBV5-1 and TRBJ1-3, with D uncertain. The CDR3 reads CASSLALSGNTIYF. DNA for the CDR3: TGCGCCAGCAGCTTGGCCCTCTCTGGAAACACCATATATTTT.